The 2 T cell receptor beta chains listed next were all sequenced from one sample in a study of blood T cell repertoires in COVID-19. The method was immunoSEQ multiplex PCR; TCRdb's version includes in-frame clones alone and lacks a portion of them. The table lists under 150,000 clones, roughly 84% of them singletons, with approximately 3.9% in the top ten. The sequencing input was peripheral blood. These receptors originate from a woman aged 60-75 years with acute or convalescent COVID-19.

The genes are TRBV19 and TRBJ1-5; 7 bases map to TRBD1. V trimming: 1 base; J trimming: 0 bases; junction bases outside the gene matches: 3. CDR1 and CDR2 (germline): LNHDA, SQIVND (reference sequence). The CDR3 length is 16 residues. In DNA, the CDR3 is TGTGCCAGTAGTATAGCGACAGGGAGTAGCAATCAGCCCCAGCATTTT. Translated, it gives CASSIATGSSNQPQHF.

The chain links TRBV19 to TRBJ2-7; D remains unclear. The germline V gene has CDR1 LNHDA and CDR2 SQIVND (reference sequence). The CDR3 spans 14 residues. V was cut by 3 bases and J by 3 bases, with 12 bases left in between. CDR3 sequence reads: CASSMTSLNYEQYF. The CDR3 DNA reads TGTGCCAGTAGTATGACTTCATTAAACTACGAGCAGTACTTC.